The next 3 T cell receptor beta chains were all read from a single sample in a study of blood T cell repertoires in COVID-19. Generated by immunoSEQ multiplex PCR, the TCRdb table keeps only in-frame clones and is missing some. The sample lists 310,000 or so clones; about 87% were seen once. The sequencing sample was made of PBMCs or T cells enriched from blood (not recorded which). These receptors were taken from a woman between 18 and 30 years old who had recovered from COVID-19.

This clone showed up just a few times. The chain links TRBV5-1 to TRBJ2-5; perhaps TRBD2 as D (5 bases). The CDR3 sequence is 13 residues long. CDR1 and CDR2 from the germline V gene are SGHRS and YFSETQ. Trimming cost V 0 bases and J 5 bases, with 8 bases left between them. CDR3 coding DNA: TGCGCCAGCAGCTTGGACGGGAAGGAGACCCAGTACTTC. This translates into CASSLDGKETQYF. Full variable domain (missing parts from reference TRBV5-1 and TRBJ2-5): KAGVTQTPRYLIKTRGQQVTLSCSPISGHRSVSWYQQTPGQGLQFLFEYFSETQRNKGNFPGRFSGRQFSNSRSEMNVSTLELGDSALYLCASSLDGKETQYFGPGTRLLVL.

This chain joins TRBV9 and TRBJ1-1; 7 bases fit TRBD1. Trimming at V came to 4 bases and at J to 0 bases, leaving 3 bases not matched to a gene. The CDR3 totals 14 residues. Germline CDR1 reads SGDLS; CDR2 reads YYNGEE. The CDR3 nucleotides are TGTGCCAGCAGCTACACAGGGGTGAACACTGAAGCTTTCTTT. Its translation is CASSYTGVNTEAFF. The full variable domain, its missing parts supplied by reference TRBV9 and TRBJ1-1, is DSGVTQTPKHLITATGQRVTLRCSPRSGDLSVYWYQQSLDQGLQFLIQYYNGEERAKGNILERFSAQQFPDLHSELNLSSLELGDSALYFCASSYTGVNTEAFFGQGTRLTVV.

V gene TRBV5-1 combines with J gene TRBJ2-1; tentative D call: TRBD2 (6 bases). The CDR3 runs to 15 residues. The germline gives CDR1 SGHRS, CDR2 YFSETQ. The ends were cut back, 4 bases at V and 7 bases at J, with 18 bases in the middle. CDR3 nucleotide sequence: TGCGCCAGCAGCCCGGCCGGGGGAGTGGGTAATGAGCAGTTCTTC. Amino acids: CASSPAGGVGNEQFF.